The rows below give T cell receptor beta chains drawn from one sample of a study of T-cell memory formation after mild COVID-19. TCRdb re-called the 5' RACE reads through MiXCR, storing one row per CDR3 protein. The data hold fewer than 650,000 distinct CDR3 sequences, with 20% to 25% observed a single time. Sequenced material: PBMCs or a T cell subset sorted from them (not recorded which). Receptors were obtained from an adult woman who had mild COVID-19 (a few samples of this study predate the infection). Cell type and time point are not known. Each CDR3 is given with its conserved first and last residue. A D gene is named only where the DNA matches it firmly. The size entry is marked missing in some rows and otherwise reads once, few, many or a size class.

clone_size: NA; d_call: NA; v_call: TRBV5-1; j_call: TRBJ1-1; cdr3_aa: CASSWGRPNTEAFF; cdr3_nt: TGCGCCAGCAGCTGGGGACGGCCAAACACTGAAGCTTTCTTT
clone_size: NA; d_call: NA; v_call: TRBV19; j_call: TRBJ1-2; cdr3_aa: CASRQYLNYGYTF; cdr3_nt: TGTGCCAGTCGACAGTACCTTAACTATGGCTACACCTTC
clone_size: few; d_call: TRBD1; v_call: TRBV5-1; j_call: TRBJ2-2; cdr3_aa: CASSAGQGAPGELFF; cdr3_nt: TGCGCCAGCAGCGCCGGACAGGGGGCACCCGGGGAGCTGTTTTTT
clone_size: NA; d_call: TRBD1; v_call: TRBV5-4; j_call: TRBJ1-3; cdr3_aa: CASKPGTGWNPGNTIYF; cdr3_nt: TGTGCCAGCAAACCCGGGACAGGGTGGAATCCTGGAAACACCATATATTTT
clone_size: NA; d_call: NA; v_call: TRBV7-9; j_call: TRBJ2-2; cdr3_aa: CASSLGKKVGELFF; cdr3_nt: TGTGCCAGCAGCTTGGGGAAAAAGGTCGGGGAGCTGTTTTTT
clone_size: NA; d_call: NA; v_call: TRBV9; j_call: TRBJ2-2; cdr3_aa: CASSVDLGTGELFF; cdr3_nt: TGTGCCAGCAGCGTAGATTTAGGCACCGGGGAGCTGTTTTTT
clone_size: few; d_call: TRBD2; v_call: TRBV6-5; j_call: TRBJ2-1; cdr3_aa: CASNRAGGNNEQFF; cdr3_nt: TGTGCCAGCAATAGAGCGGGGGGCAACAATGAGCAGTTCTTC
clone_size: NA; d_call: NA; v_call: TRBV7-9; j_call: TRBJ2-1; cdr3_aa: CASSGGTRNEQFF; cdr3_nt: TGTGCCAGCAGCGGGGGAACCCGAAATGAGCAGTTCTTC
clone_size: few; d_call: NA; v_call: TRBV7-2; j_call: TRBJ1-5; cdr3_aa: CASSLQREVGNQPQHF; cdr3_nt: TGTGCCAGCAGCTTGCAACGGGAGGTCGGCAATCAGCCCCAGCATTTT
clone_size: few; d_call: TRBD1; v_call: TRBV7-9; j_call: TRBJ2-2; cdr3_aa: CASSFQGAVAGELFF; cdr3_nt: TGTGCCAGCAGCTTCCAGGGGGCGGTGGCCGGGGAGCTGTTTTTT
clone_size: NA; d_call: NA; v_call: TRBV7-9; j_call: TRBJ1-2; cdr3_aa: CASSAGQGLRNGYTF; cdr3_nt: TGTGCCAGCAGCGCAGGACAAGGCCTGAGGAATGGCTACACCTTC
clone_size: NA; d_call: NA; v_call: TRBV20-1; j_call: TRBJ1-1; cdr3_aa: CSARERRGAGSTEAFF; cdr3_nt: TGCAGTGCTAGAGAACGTAGGGGCGCGGGGTCTACTGAAGCTTTCTTT
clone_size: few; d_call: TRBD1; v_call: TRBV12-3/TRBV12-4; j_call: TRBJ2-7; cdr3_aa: CASSSYLTTGAQYF; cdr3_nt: TGTGCCAGCAGTTCATACCTTACGACAGGGGCGCAGTACTTC
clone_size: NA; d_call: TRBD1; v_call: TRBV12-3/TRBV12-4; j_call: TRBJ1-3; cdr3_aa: CALTGAGNTIYF; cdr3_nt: TGTGCCCTTACAGGGGCCGGAAACACCATATATTTT
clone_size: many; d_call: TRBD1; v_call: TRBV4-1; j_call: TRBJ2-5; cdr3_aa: CASSQAGGLETQYF; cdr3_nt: TGCGCCAGCAGCCAAGCAGGGGGCCTAGAGACCCAGTACTTC
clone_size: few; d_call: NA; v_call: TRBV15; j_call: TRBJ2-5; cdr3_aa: CATSTVLAEDETQYF; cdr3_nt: TGTGCCACCAGCACAGTTTTAGCGGAGGATGAGACCCAGTACTTC
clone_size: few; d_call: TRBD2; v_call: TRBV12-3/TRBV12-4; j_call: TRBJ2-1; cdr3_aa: CASSMGGSTNEQFF; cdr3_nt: TGTGCCAGCAGTATGGGCGGGAGTACAAATGAGCAGTTCTTC
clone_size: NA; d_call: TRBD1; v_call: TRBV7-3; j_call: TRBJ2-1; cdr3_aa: CASSLGTAEQFF; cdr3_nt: TGTGCCAGCAGCTTAGGGACAGCCGAGCAGTTCTTC
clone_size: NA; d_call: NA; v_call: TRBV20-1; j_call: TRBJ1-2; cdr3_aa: CSARLGNYGYTF; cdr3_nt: TGCAGTGCCAGACTGGGGAACTATGGCTACACCTTC
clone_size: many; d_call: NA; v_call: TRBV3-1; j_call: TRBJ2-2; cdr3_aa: CASSGTGELFF; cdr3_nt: TGTGCCAGCAGCGGAACCGGGGAGCTGTTTTTT
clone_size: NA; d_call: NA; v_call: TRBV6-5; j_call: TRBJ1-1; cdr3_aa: CASSYETYSTEAFF; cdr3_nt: TGTGCCAGCAGTTACGAGACATATAGCACTGAAGCTTTCTTT
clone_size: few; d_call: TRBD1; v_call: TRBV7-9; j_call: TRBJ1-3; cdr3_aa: CASRPQGISGNTIYF; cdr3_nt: TGTGCCAGCAGACCACAGGGGATCTCTGGAAACACCATATATTTT
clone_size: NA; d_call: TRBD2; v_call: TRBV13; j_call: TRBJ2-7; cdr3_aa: CASSSGLAGGTYEQYF; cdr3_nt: TGTGCCAGCAGCTCCGGTCTAGCGGGGGGGACCTACGAGCAGTACTTC
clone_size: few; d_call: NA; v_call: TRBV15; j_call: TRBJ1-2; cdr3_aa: CATSGRGGSHINYGYTF; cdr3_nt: TGTGCCACCAGCGGAAGAGGCGGCAGCCACATCAACTATGGCTACACCTTC
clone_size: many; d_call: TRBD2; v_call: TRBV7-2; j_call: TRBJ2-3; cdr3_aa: CASSSGGLEADTQYF; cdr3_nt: TGTGCCAGCAGCTCCGGGGGACTAGAAGCAGATACGCAGTATTTT
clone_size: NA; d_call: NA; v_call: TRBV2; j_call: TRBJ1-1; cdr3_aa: CASSAGRTMNTEAFF; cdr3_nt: TGTGCCAGCAGTGCGGGACGGACCATGAACACTGAAGCTTTCTTT
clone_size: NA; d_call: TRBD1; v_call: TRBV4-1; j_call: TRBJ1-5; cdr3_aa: CASSLGTGSNQPQHF; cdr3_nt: TGCGCCAGCAGCTTGGGGACAGGGAGCAATCAGCCCCAGCATTTT
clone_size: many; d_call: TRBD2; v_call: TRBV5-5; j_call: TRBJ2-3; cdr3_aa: CASSLEGTSTGTQYF; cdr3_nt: TGTGCCAGCAGCTTGGAGGGGACTAGCACCGGTACGCAGTATTTT
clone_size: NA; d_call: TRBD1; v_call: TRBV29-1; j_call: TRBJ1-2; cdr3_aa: CSAWDSSPIDGYTF; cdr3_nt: TGCAGCGCTTGGGACAGTTCACCTATTGATGGCTACACCTTC
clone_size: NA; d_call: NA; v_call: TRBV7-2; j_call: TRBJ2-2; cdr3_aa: CATNTNTGELFF; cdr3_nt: TGTGCCACTAACACGAACACCGGGGAGCTGTTTTTT
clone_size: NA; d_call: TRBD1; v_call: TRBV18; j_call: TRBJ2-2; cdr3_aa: CASSLRQGQNTGELFF; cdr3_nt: TGTGCCAGCTCATTAAGACAGGGTCAGAACACCGGGGAGCTGTTTTTT
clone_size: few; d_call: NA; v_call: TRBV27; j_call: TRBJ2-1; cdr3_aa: CASTEAGTPYNEQFF; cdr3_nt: TGTGCCAGCACCGAAGCGGGTACCCCCTACAATGAGCAGTTCTTC
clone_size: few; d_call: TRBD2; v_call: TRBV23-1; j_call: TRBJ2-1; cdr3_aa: CASSQERLAVDEQFF; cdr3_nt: TGCGCCAGCAGTCAGGAGAGACTAGCTGTAGATGAGCAGTTCTTC
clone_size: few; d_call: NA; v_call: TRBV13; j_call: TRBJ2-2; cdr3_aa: CASSPGPGWGNTGELFF; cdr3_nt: TGTGCCAGCAGCCCCGGGCCGGGCTGGGGGAACACCGGGGAGCTGTTTTTT
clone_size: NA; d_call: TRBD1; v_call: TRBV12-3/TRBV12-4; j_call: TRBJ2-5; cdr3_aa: CASSPISGQQETQYF; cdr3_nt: TGTGCCAGCAGCCCGATTTCGGGACAGCAAGAGACCCAGTACTTC
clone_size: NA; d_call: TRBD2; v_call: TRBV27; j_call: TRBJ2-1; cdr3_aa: CASSLVAGVYNEQFF; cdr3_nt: TGTGCCAGCAGTTTAGTAGCGGGGGTCTACAATGAGCAGTTCTTC
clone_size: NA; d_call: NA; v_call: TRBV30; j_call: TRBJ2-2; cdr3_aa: CAWGGLKPGELFF; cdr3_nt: TGTGCCTGGGGGGGATTGAAGCCCGGGGAGCTGTTTTTT
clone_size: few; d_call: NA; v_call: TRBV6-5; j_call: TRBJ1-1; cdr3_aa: CASSYIGRDTEAFF; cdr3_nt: TGTGCCAGCAGTTACATTGGGCGGGACACTGAAGCTTTCTTT
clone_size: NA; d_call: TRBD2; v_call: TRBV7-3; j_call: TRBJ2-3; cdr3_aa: CASSFNGGAGDTQYF; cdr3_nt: TGTGCCAGCAGCTTTAACGGGGGGGCTGGAGATACGCAGTATTTT
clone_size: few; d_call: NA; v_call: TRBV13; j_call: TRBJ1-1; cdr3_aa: CAILDGTEAFF; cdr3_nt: TGTGCCATTCTTGACGGCACTGAAGCTTTCTTT